The clone carrying this T cell receptor (beta chain) came up a few times. The PCR ran on 60 Vbeta and 13 Jbeta primers. Sequencing used immunoSEQ multiplex PCR; TCRdb keeps in-frame clones, though not all of them. The sample lists 100,000 to 150,000 clones; roughly 15% were seen once. This specimen belongs to a study of cytomegalovirus exposure and HLA in healthy donors. The CDR3 has 16 amino acids. Germline CDR1 LGHNA, CDR2 YNFKEQ. Losses at the gene ends were 0 bases for V and 0 bases for J; bases not matched to a gene: 4. The clonotype comes from a female donor in good health and CMV-seropositive. V gene TRBV4-2 combines with J gene TRBJ2-7; 8 nucleotides agree with TRBD2. Material for sequencing was PBMCs. The CDR3 nucleotides read TGTGCCAGCAGCCAAGACCCAAGCGGGGGCTCCTACGAGCAGTACTTC. It encodes CASSQDPSGGSYEQYF.